This TCR beta chain originates from a study of shared clonotypes between healthy human individuals. The data were produced by immunoSEQ multiplex PCR, yet TCRdb's version contains in-frame clones alone and is incomplete. The sample includes over a million clones, roughly 75% of them seen just once. CDR3 length: 13 amino acids. From germline, CDR1 is MNHNS and CDR2 SASEGT. V lost 1 base and J 9 bases, leaving 12 bases between the germline ends. This rearrangement joins TRBV6-1 to TRBJ2-5; no reliable D call. This TCR was sampled from a man aged 18 to 29 in good health. Sample: memory CD4+ T cells sorted from blood. The subset: CD45RA-negative fraction. CDR3: CASSEGLLRAQYF. For the CDR3, the DNA is TGTGCCAGCAGTGAAGGTCTCCTCCGAGCCCAGTACTTC.